These 17 T cell receptor beta chains originate from one sample sequenced in a study of T cells in narcolepsy (dated by TCRdb to the late 2010s). The method behind the library was the immunoSEQ multiplex PCR assay. In its TCRdb copy, this immuneACCESS table keeps in-frame sequences only and misses some clones. Where compared with another copy, unresolved V genes explain less than half of these, and the others have no known cause. For this sample there are approximately 30,000 clones; around 80% appear just once. The top ten clonotypes cover over 0.95% of the sample. Sequenced input: CD45RA- memory CD4+ T cells from PBMCs. This sample's cell subset or site label indicates: memory T cells sorted ex vivo from peripheral blood. The source is a human donor with narcolepsy.

This clone has just one count. V is TRBV7-2 and J is TRBJ2-3, with 8 bases identical to TRBD1. CDR1 SGHTA and CDR2 FQGNSA come from the germline V gene. With 5 bases clipped from V and 14 bases from J, the junction kept 9 bases outside the gene matches. This CDR3 is 12 amino acids long. The CDR3 DNA reads as TGTGCCAGCAGCCGGGGCAGGACAGGGCTGTATTTT. As protein: CASSRGRTGLYF.

Only a few counts were recorded for this clone. The genes are TRBV28 and TRBJ1-2, with TRBD1 identical over 7 bases. V lost 6 bases and J lost 3; bases outside the gene matches: 7. Looked up from germline, CDR1 is MDHEN and CDR2 is SYDVKM. The length of the CDR3 is 14 residues. The CDR3 sequence: CASRTTGLDYGYTF. DNA for the CDR3: TGTGCCAGCAGGACGACAGGGTTGGACTATGGCTACACCTTC.

V is TRBV5-1 and J is TRBJ2-7; TRBD1 matches 7 bases. Germline loops: CDR1 SGHRS, CDR2 YFSETQ. Germline trimming cut 3 bases from V and 3 bases from J; bases unmatched to any gene: 12. The CDR3 length is 16 residues. The CDR3 protein is CASSSGRDSLNYEQYF. Written as DNA, the CDR3 is TGCGCCAGCAGCTCGGGTCGGGACAGCCTTAACTACGAGCAGTACTTC. Full variable domain (remainder filled in from reference TRBV5-1 and TRBJ2-7): KAGVTQTPRYLIKTRGQQVTLSCSPISGHRSVSWYQQTPGQGLQFLFEYFSETQRNKGNFPGRFSGRQFSNSRSEMNVSTLELGDSALYLCASSSGRDSLNYEQYFGPGTRLTVT.

The chain couples TRBV14 to TRBJ2-5; TRBD2 agrees at 13 bases. The trim removed 5 bases at V and 5 bases at J, leaving 5 bases unmatched. Looked up from germline, CDR1 is SGHDN and CDR2 is FVKESK. The CDR3 sequence is 15 residues long. Here the CDR3 DNA reads TGTGCCAGCAGCAGACTAGCGGGGGGCCTGGAGACCCAGTACTTC. Translating it yields CASSRLAGGLETQYF.

The chain has TRBV7-9 and TRBJ1-2; D possibly corresponds to TRBD1 (5 bases). Germline V lookup: CDR1 SEHNR, CDR2 FQNEAQ (reference sequence). The CDR3 runs 13 residues. V gave up 3 bases and J gave up 2 bases, with 7 bases separating them. The CDR3 DNA reads TGTGCCAGCAGCTTCGACAGCAACTATGGCTACACCTTC. Its protein product is CASSFDSNYGYTF.

This clone was detected once. The chain is built from TRBV4-1 and TRBJ1-6, with a possible D match to TRBD1 (6 bases). The V end was cut by 4 bases, the J end by 10 bases, with 20 bases between. This CDR3 comprises 16 residues. CDR1 MGHRA and CDR2 YSYEKL come from the germline V gene. CDR3 residues: CASSREGGLGGSPLHF. Here the CDR3 DNA reads TGCGCCAGCAGCCGAGAGGGGGGCCTGGGGGGATCACCCCTCCACTTT.

The V and J genes are TRBV15 and TRBJ1-1, with D unresolved. The CDR3 totals 14 residues. Trimming took off 5 bases at V and 0 bases at J, with 10 bases between the two ends. Germline assignment: CDR1 LNHNV and CDR2 YYDKDF (reference sequence). Here the CDR3 DNA reads TGTGCCACCAGCCTCACGCTTATGAACACTGAAGCTTTCTTT. Protein sequence: CATSLTLMNTEAFF.

The gene calls are TRBV29-1 and TRBJ2-2, with a weak D call TRBD1 (8 bases). CDR1 SQVTM and CDR2 ANQGSEA come from the germline V gene. Trimming took off 5 bases at V and 4 bases at J, with 11 bases between the two ends. The CDR3 is 13 amino acids. Written as DNA, the CDR3 is TGCAGCGTTAACAGGGGGGGCACCGGGGAGCTGTTTTTT. Protein: CSVNRGGTGELFF.

The chain links TRBV5-1 to TRBJ1-1, with a weak D call TRBD1 (6 bases). The CDR3 length is 14 residues. Trimming shortened V by 0 bases and J by 4 bases, and 10 bases separated the two germline ends. Germline lookup yields CDR1 SGHRS and CDR2 YFSETQ. The CDR3 spells CASSLEGGLTEAFF. The CDR3 DNA follows: TGCGCCAGCAGCTTGGAAGGGGGGCTCACTGAAGCTTTCTTT.

The CDR3 here is CASSRQGGTQYF. Written as DNA, the CDR3 is TGTGCCAGCAGCCGACAGGGGGGGACCCAGTACTTC. The V and J genes are TRBV7-6 and TRBJ2-5; 9 nucleotides agree with TRBD1. The CDR3 totals 12 residues. Germline V gene lookup returns CDR1 SGHVS and CDR2 FNYEAQ. After removal of 5 bases from V and 7 bases from J, the junction contained 2 bases not matched to a gene.

The chain joins TRBV11-2 to TRBJ2-7, with D hard to call. Between the trimmed V and J ends, which lost 3 bases and 9 bases, there was a span of 12 bases. Germline loops: CDR1 SGHAT, CDR2 FQNNGV. There are 12 residues in the CDR3. DNA of the CDR3: TGTGCCAGCAGCTTCCTCAACCACGCGCAGTACTTC. The encoded protein is CASSFLNHAQYF.

This sequence joins TRBV5-1 and TRBJ2-1; D uncertain. V lost 1 base and J 5 bases, leaving 13 bases between the germline ends. The CDR3 spans 15 residues. Germline V gene lookup returns CDR1 SGHRS and CDR2 YFSETQ. CDR3 protein: CASSLIRNGHNEQFF. CDR3 sequence (DNA): TGCGCCAGCAGCTTGATCAGGAATGGGCACAATGAGCAGTTCTTC.

The chain carries TRBV28 and TRBJ2-7; TRBD1 aligns across 7 bases. This CDR3 is 14 amino acids long. The trim removed 8 bases at V and 7 bases at J, leaving 14 bases unmatched. Germline CDR1 and CDR2: MDHEN and SYDVKM. The CDR3 region has the DNA TGTGCCAGCTCTCCGGGACAGTTACGTTGGGAGCAGTACTTC. Encoded protein: CASSPGQLRWEQYF.

This clone was counted between two and nine times. V and J are TRBV27 and TRBJ1-4; D possibly corresponds to TRBD1 (5 bases). CDR1 and CDR2 from the germline V gene are MNHEY and SMNVEV (reference sequence). This CDR3 region has 15 residues. V was shortened by 1 base and J by 5 bases, with 11 bases between the two germline ends. CDR3 nucleotides: TGTGCCAGCAGTTTATTAACAGGCGTAAATGAAAAACTGTTTTTT. Protein sequence: CASSLLTGVNEKLFF.

The V call is TRBV7-6, the J call TRBJ2-3; D is unresolved. V gave up 5 bases and J gave up 5 bases, with 8 bases separating them. CDR3 size: 12 residues. CDR1 and CDR2 (germline): SGHVS, FNYEAQ. The CDR3 spells CASSRLLDTQYF. The CDR3 coding sequence is TGTGCCAGCAGCCGTCTTTTAGATACGCAGTATTTT. The complete variable domain, with remaining parts taken from reference TRBV7-6 and TRBJ2-3, reads GAGVSQSPRYKVTKRGQDVALRCDPISGHVSLYWYRQALGQGPEFLTYFNYEAQQDKSGLPNDRFSAERPEGSISTLTIQRTEQRDSAMYRCASSRLLDTQYFGPGTRLTVL.

The rearrangement joins TRBV5-8 to TRBJ1-3, with D perhaps TRBD1 (6 bases). The CDR3 covers 14 residues. Trimming took off 4 bases at V and 9 bases at J, with 17 bases between the two ends. CDR1 and CDR2 from the germline V gene are SGHTS and YDEGEE. CDR3 sequence (DNA): TGTGCCAGCAGCGACCTCAGGGGCGCGGGCACCATATATTTT. As protein: CASSDLRGAGTIYF.

This rearrangement joins TRBV6-5 to TRBJ1-2; D is unclear. Germline lookup yields CDR1 MNHEY and CDR2 SVGAGI. Trimming removed 5 bases from V and 4 bases from J, with 14 bases in between. This CDR3 contains 14 residues. The CDR3 DNA reads as TGTGCCAGCAGTGAGTCAGGCAATCGCTATGGCTACACCTTC. Residues: CASSESGNRYGYTF.